This T cell receptor beta chain was recovered during a study of blood T cell repertoires in COVID-19. This clone occurred a few times. Repertoires were generated with immunoSEQ multiplex PCR, while TCRdb's copy carries only in-frame clones and drops some. The table has some 73,000 clones, around 86% seen once. V dropped 7 bases and J dropped 1; count of bases not matched to a gene: 9. The germline V gene has CDR1 ENHRY and CDR2 SYGVKD. This CDR3 spans 16 amino acids. Sequencing was performed on peripheral blood. This TCR was sampled from a woman aged 55-70 years with acute or convalescent COVID-19. The gene calls are TRBV10-3 and TRBJ1-1, with 10 bases that match TRBD1. The CDR3 region is CAIKPGQGSSNTEAFF. CDR3 sequence (DNA): TGTGCCATCAAGCCGGGACAGGGGTCTTCGAACACTGAAGCTTTCTTT.